Below are 5 T cell receptor beta chains sequenced from a single sample in a study of shared clonotypes between healthy human individuals. TCRdb's table, derived via immunoSEQ multiplex PCR, lists solely in-frame clones and lacks some. The sample has fewer than 1.8 million clones, roughly 98.5% seen once. Sequenced sample: naive CD4+ T cells sorted from blood. Subset reported: CD45RA+ positively selected. Source of these receptors: a man between 25 and 39 years old in good health.

This rearrangement joins TRBV19 to TRBJ1-5; tentatively, D is TRBD1 (5 bases). The V end lost 5 bases, the J end lost 4 bases, and 9 bases lay between the germline ends. The CDR3 length is 13 residues. Germline V gene data show CDR1 as LNHDA and CDR2 as SQIVND (reference sequence). CDR3 sequence: CASSYDSNQPQHF. In DNA form, the CDR3 reads TGTGCCAGTAGTTATGACAGTAATCAGCCCCAGCATTTT.

Remarks on this clone: The sample contains more than one DNA sequence encoding this CDR3. V usage is TRBV7-2 and J usage is TRBJ2-2; the D is unclear. The CDR3 length is 13 residues. V lost 1 base to trimming and J lost 5 bases, with 5 bases between them. Germline loops: CDR1 SGHTA, CDR2 FQGNSA. CDR3 in DNA: TGTGCCAGCAGCTTAGGACGTACCGGGGAGCTGTTTTTT. This sequence encodes CASSLGRTGELFF.

CDR3 residues: CAWNQGGRGNQPQHF. Here the CDR3 DNA reads TGTGCCTGGAATCAGGGGGGAAGGGGCAATCAGCCCCAGCATTTT. The V and J genes are TRBV30 and TRBJ1-5; 7 bases match TRBD1. This CDR3 has 15 amino acids. Trimming cost V 4 bases and J 2 bases; bases outside gene matches: 8. The germline gives CDR1 GTSNPN, CDR2 SVGIG (reference sequence).

The chain links TRBV6-6 to TRBJ2-1; 11 bases agree with TRBD2. J gave up 10 bases and V 5 bases, and 7 bases lay outside the gene matches. The CDR3 length is 14 residues. Per germline, CDR1 MNHNY and CDR2 SVGAGI (reference sequence). The CDR3 sequence is CASSRTSGYREQFF. CDR3 DNA: TGTGCCAGCAGTCGGACTAGCGGGTACAGGGAGCAGTTCTTC.

The V gene is TRBV6-1, the J gene TRBJ1-1; weak D call: TRBD1 (5 bases). The CDR3 is 15 amino acids. CDR1 and CDR2 (germline): MNHNS, SASEGT. V dropped 1 base and J dropped 6 bases, with 15 bases sitting between them. CDR3 sequence (DNA): TGTGCCAGCAGTGAAGGCAGGTCACGGGGGGCTGAAGCTTTCTTT. It codes for CASSEGRSRGAEAFF.